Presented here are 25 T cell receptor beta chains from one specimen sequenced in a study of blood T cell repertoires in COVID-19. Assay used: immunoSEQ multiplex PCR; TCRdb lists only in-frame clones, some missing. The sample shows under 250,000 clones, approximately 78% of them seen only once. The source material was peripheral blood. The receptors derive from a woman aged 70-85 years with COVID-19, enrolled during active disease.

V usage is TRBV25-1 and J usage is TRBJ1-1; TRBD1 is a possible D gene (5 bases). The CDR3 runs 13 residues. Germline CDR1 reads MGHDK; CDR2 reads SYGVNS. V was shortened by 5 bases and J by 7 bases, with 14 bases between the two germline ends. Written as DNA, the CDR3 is TGTGCCAGCAGTACACCGGGGGGGGTTGAAGCTTTCTTT. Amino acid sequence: CASSTPGGVEAFF. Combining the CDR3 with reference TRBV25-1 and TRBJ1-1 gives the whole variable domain EADIYQTPRYLVIGTGKKITLECSQTMGHDKMYWYQQDPGMELHLIHYSYGVNSTEKGDLSSESTVSRIRTEHFPLTLESARPSHTSQYLCASSTPGGVEAFFGQGTRLTVV.

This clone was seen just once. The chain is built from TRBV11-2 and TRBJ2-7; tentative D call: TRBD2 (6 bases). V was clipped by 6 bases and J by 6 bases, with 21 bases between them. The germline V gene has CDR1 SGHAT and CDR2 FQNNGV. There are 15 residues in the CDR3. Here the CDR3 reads CASRTSGAFLPEQYF. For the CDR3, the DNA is TGTGCCAGCAGGACTAGTGGGGCCTTCTTGCCCGAGCAGTACTTC.

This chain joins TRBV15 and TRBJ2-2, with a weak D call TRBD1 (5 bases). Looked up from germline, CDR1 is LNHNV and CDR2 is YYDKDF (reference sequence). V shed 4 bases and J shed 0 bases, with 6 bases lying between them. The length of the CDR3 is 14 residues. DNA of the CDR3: TGTGCCACCAGCATCAGGGCGAACACCGGGGAGCTGTTTTTT. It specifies CATSIRANTGELFF.

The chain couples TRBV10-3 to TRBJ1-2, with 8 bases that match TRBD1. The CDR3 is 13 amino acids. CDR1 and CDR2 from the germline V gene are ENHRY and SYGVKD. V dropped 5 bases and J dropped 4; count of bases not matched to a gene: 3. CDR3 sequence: CAISTDRGYGYTF. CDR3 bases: TGTGCCATCAGTACCGACAGGGGCTATGGCTACACCTTC.

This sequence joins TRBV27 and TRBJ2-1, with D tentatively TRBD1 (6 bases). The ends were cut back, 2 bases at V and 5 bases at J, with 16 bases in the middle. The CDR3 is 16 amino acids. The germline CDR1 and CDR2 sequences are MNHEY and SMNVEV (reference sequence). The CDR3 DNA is TGTGCCAGCAGTTTAGGGCTGGGGGCTAGGAACAATGAGCAGTTCTTC. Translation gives CASSLGLGARNNEQFF.

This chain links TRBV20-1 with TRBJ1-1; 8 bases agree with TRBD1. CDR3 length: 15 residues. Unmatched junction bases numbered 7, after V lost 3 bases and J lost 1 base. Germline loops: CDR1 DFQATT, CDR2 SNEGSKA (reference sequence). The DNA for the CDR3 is TGCAGTGCTAGTCAGCAGGGGACAGGGAACACTGAAGCTTTCTTT. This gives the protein CSASQQGTGNTEAFF.

Here the CDR3 reads CASSLLAGGPNEQFF. The CDR3 DNA reads TGTGCCAGCAGTTTGCTAGCGGGAGGACCCAATGAGCAGTTCTTC. The chain joins TRBV28 to TRBJ2-1, with 11 bases that match TRBD2. The V segment lost 3 bases and the J segment 6 bases; nucleotides outside the gene matches: 4. CDR1 and CDR2 (germline): MDHEN, SYDVKM. The CDR3 loop spans 15 amino acids.

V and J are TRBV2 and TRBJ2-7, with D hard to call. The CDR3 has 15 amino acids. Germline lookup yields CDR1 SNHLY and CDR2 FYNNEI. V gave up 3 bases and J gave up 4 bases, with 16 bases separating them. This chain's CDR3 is CASSDRQAGGYEQYF. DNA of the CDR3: TGTGCCAGCAGTGACCGGCAGGCCGGTGGATACGAGCAGTACTTC. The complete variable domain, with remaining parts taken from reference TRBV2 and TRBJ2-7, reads EPEVTQTPSHQVTQMGQEVILRCVPISNHLYFYWYRQILGQKVEFLVSFYNNEISEKSEIFDDQFSVERPDGSNFTLKIRSTKLEDSAMYFCASSDRQAGGYEQYFGPGTRLTVT.

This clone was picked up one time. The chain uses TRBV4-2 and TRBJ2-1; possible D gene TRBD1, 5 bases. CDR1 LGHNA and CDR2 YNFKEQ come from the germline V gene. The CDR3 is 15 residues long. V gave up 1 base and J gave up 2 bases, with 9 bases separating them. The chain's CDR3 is CASSQAAGTYNEQFF. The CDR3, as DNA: TGTGCCAGCAGCCAAGCGGCAGGGACCTACAATGAGCAGTTCTTC.

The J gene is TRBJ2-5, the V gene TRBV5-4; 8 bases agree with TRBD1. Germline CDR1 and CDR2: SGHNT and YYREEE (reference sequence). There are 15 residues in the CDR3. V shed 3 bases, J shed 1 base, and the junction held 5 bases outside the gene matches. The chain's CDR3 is CASSSSGGIQETQYF. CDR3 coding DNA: TGTGCCAGCAGCTCCTCAGGGGGCATCCAAGAGACCCAGTACTTC.

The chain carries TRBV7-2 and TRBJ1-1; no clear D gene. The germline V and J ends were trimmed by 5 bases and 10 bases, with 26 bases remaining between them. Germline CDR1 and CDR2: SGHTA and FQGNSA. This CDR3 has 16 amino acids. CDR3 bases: TGTGCCAGCAGCAACGGATATAGCATACCGGCACGGGGAGCTTTCTTT. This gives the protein CASSNGYSIPARGAFF.

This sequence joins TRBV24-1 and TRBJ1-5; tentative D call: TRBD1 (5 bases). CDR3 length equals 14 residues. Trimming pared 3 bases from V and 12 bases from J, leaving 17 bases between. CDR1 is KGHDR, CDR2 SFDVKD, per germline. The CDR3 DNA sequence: TGTGCCACCAGTGATCCGAGCGACCCGGGACTCCAGCATTTT. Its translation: CATSDPSDPGLQHF.

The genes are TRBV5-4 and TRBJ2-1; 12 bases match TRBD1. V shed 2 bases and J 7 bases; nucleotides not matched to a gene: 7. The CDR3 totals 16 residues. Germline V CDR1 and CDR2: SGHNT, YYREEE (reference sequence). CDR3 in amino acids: CASSFPGQGAGNEQFF. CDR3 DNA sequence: TGTGCCAGCAGCTTCCCGGGACAGGGGGCGGGGAATGAGCAGTTCTTC.

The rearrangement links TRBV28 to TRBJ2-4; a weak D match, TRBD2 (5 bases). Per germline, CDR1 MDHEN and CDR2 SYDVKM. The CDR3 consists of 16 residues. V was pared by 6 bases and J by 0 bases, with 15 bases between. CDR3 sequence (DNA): TGTGCCAGCAGGGTTCGGGTGGACTTAGCCAAAAACATTCAGTACTTC. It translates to CASRVRVDLAKNIQYF.

CDR3 region: CASSFRTGTGETQYF. CDR3 coding DNA: TGTGCCAGCAGCTTTCGGACAGGGACGGGAGAGACCCAGTACTTC. This chain connects TRBV5-6 to TRBJ2-5, with 8 positions matching TRBD1. The V gene's germline CDR1 is SGHDT and CDR2 YYEEEE. J lost 4 bases, V lost 2 bases, and 7 bases had no gene match. The CDR3 covers 15 residues.

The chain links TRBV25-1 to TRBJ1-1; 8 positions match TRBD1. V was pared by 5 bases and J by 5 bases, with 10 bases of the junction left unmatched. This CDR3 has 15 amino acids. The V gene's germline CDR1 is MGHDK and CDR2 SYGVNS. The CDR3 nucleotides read TGTGCCAGCAGTCCCCCGGACAGGGAAGGAACTGAAGCTTTCTTT. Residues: CASSPPDREGTEAFF.

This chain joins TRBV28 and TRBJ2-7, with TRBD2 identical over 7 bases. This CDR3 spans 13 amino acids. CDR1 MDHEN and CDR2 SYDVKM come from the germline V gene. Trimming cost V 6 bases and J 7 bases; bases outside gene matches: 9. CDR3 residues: CASRSGVIGEQYF. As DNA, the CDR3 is TGTGCCAGCAGGAGCGGGGTAATCGGGGAGCAGTACTTC.

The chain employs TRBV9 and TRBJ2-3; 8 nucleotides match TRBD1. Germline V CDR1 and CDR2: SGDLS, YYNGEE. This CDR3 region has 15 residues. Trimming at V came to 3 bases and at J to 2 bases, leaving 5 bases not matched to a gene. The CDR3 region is CASSARGRDTDTQYF. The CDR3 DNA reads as TGTGCCAGCAGCGCCAGGGGGCGGGACACAGATACGCAGTATTTT.

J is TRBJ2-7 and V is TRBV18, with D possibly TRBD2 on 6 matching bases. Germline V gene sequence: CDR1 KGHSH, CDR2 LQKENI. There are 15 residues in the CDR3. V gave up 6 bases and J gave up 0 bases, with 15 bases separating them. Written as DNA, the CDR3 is TGTGCCAGCTCGCGGGGAACTTCGAGCTCCTACGAGCAGTACTTC. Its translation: CASSRGTSSSYEQYF.

The DNA for the CDR3 is TGTGCCAGCAGTTTAAACAGGGGCGGTAATCAGCCCCAGCATTTT. This gives the protein CASSLNRGGNQPQHF. The J gene is TRBJ1-5, the V gene TRBV27; the match to TRBD1 covers 7 bases. Germline V gene data show CDR1 as MNHEY and CDR2 as SMNVEV (reference sequence). J gave up 4 bases and V 2 bases, and 5 bases lay outside the gene matches. This CDR3 comprises 15 residues.

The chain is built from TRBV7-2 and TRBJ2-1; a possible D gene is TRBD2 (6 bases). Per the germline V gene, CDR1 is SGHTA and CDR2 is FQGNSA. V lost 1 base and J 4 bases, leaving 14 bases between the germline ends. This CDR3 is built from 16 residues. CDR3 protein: CASSLVAGAGYNEQFF. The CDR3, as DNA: TGTGCCAGCAGCTTAGTGGCCGGGGCGGGGTACAATGAGCAGTTCTTC.

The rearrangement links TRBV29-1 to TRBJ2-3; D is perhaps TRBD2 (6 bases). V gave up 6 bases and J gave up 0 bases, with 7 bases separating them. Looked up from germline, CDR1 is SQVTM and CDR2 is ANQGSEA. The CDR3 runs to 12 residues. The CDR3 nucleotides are TGCAGCGTGGCGGGGAGCACAGATACGCAGTATTTT. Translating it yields CSVAGSTDTQYF.

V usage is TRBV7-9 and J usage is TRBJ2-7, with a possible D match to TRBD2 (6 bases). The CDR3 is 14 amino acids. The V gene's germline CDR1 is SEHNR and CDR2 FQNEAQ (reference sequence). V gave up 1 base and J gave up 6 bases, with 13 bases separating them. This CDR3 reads CASSLESLAPEQYF. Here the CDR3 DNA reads TGTGCCAGCAGCTTAGAATCGCTAGCGCCCGAGCAGTACTTC.

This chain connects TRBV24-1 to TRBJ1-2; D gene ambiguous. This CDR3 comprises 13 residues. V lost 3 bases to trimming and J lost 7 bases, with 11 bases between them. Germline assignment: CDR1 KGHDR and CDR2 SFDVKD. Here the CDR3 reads CATSDEVTRGYTF. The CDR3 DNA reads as TGTGCCACCAGTGATGAGGTTACGCGTGGCTACACCTTC.

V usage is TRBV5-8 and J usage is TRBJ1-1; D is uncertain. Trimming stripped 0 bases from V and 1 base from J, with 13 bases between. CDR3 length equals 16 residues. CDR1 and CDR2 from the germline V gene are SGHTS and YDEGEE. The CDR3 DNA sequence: TGTGCCAGCAGCTTGGATCTCGGAGCCAAGAACACTGAAGCTTTCTTT. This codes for CASSLDLGAKNTEAFF.